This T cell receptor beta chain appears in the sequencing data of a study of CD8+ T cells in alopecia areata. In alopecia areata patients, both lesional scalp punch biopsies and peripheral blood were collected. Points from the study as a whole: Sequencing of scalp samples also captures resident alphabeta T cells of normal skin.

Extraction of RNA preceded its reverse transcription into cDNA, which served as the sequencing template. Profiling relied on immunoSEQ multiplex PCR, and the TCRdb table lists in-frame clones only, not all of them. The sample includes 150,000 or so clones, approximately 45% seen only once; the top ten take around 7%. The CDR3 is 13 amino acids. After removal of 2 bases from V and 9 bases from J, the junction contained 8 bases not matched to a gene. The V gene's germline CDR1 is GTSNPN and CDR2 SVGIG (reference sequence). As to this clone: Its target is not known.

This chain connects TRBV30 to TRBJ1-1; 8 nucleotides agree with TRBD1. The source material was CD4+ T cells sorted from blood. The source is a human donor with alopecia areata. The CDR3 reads CAWSLRTGRKAFF. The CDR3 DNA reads TGTGCCTGGAGTTTGAGGACAGGGCGGAAAGCTTTCTTT.